The source of this TCR beta chain is a study of blood T cells in healthy people across ages. This clonotype occurred many times. Germline CDR1 reads SGHTA; CDR2 reads FQGNSA. This CDR3 comprises 12 residues. V lost 2 bases and J 3 bases, leaving 5 bases between the germline ends. A J-beta primer mix and a sample-barcoded 5' primer were used in a second PCR of about 7 to 12 cycles. TCRdb ran MiXCR on the 5' RACE reads and lists one entry per CDR3 protein. The table includes about 580,000 distinct CDR3 sequences, about 45% detected once. What was sequenced was blood. This TCR was recovered from a man older than 75 in good health. The J gene is TRBJ2-7, the V gene TRBV7-2; D not resolved. CDR3 sequence (DNA): TGTGCCAGCAGCTTAAACAGCTACGAGCAGTACTTC. It encodes CASSLNSYEQYF.